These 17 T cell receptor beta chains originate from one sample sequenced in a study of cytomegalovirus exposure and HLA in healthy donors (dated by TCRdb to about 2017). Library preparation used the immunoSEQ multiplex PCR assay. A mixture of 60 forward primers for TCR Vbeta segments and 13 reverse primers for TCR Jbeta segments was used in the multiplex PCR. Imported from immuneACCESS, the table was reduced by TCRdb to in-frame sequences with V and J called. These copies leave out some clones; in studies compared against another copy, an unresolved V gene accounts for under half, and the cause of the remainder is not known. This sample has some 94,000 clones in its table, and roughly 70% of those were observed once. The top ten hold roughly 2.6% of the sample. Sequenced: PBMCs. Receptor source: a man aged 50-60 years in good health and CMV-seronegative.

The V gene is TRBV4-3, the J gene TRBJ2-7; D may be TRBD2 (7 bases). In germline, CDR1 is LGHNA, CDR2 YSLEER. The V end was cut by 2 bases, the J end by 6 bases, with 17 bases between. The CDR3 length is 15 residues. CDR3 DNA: TGCGCCAGCAGCCAAAATCGGGGGGCTTCACCCGAGCAGTACTTC. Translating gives CASSQNRGASPEQYF.

The CDR3 spells CSVDWGDSEAFF. The CDR3 nucleotides are TGCAGCGTTGATTGGGGGGACAGTGAAGCTTTCTTT. The chain recombines TRBV29-1 with TRBJ1-1, with 7 bases lining up with TRBD1. Germline CDR1 reads SQVTM; CDR2 reads ANQGSEA. The V gene end was trimmed by 3 bases and the J gene end by 7 bases; junction bases not matched to a gene: 5. The CDR3 spans 12 residues.

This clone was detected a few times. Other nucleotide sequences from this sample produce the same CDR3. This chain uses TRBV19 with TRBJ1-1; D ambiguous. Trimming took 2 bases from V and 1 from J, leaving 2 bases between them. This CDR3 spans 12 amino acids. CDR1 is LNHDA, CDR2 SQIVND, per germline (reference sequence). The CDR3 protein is CASSIRNTEAFF. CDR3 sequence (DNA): TGTGCCAGTAGTATACGGAACACTGAAGCTTTCTTT. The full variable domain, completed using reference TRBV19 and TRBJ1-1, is DGGITQSPKYLFRKEGQNVTLSCEQNLNHDAMYWYRQDPGQGLRLIYYSQIVNDFQKGDIAEGYSVSREKKESFPLTVTSAQKNPTAFYLCASSIRNTEAFFGQGTRLTVV.

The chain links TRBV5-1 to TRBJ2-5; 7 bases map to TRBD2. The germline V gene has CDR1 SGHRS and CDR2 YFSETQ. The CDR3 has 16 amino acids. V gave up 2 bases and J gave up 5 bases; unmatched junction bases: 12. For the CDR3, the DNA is TGCGCCAGCAGCTTCCTACCGGGAGGCCCGGGGGAGACCCAGTACTTC. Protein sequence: CASSFLPGGPGETQYF.

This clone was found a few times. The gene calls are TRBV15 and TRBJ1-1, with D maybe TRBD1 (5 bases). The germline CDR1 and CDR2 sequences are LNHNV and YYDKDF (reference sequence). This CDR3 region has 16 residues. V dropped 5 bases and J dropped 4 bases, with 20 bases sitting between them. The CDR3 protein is CATSAHLGAGGTEAFF. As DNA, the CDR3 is TGTGCCACCAGCGCCCATTTAGGGGCAGGTGGCACTGAAGCTTTCTTT.

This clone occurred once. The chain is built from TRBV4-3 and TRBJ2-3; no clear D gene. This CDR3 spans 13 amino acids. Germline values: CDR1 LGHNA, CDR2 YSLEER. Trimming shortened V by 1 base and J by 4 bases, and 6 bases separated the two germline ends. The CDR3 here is CASSQGVADTQYF. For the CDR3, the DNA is TGCGCCAGCAGCCAAGGAGTGGCAGATACGCAGTATTTT.

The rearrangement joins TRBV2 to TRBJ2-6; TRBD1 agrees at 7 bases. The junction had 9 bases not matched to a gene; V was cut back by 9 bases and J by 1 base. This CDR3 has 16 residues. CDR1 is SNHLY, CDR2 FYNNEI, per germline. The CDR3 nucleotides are TGTGCCAGAGGGACAGCATCTTTATCTGGGGCCAACGTCCTGACTTTC. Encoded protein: CARGTASLSGANVLTF.

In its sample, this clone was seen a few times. The CDR3 sequence is CASSLSAGQAYEQYF. The DNA for the CDR3 is TGTGCCAGCAGCCTGTCTGCGGGACAGGCCTACGAGCAGTACTTC. The chain carries TRBV7-8 and TRBJ2-7; 8 bases are shared with TRBD1. V shed 5 bases and J 2 bases; nucleotides not matched to a gene: 8. Germline lookup yields CDR1 SGHVS and CDR2 FQNEAQ. There are 15 residues in the CDR3.

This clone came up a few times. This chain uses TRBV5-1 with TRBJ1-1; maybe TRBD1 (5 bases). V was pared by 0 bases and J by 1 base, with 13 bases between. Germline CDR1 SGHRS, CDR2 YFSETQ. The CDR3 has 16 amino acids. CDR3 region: CASSLGLLTGNTEAFF. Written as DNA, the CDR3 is TGCGCCAGCAGCTTGGGGTTATTAACAGGGAACACTGAAGCTTTCTTT. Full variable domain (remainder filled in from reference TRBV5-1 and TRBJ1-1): KAGVTQTPRYLIKTRGQQVTLSCSPISGHRSVSWYQQTPGQGLQFLFEYFSETQRNKGNFPGRFSGRQFSNSRSEMNVSTLELGDSALYLCASSLGLLTGNTEAFFGQGTRLTVV.

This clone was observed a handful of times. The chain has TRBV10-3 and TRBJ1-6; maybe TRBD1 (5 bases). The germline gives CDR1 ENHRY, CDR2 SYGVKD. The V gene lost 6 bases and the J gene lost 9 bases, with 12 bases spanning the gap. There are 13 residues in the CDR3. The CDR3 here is CAIRETEVSPLHF. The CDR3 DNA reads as TGTGCCATCAGGGAGACAGAAGTTTCACCCCTCCACTTT.

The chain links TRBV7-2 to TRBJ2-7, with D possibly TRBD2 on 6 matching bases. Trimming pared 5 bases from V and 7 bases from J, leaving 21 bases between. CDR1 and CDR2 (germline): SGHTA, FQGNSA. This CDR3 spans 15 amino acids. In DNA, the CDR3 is TGTGCCAGCAGCGGGATGGGGCGGGGTTTGACTGAGCAGTACTTC. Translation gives CASSGMGRGLTEQYF.

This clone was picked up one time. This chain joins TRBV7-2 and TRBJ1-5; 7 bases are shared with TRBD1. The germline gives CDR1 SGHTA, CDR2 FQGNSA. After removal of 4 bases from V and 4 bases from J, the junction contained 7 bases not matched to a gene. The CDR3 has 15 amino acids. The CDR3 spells CASSYPPGQNQPQHF. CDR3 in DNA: TGTGCCAGCAGCTACCCACCGGGACAGAATCAGCCCCAGCATTTT.

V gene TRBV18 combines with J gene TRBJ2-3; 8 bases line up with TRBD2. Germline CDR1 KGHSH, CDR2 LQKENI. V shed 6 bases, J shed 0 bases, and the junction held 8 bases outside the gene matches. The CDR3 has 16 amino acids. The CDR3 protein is CASSRPGLVSTDTQYF. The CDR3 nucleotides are TGTGCCAGCTCTCGACCGGGACTAGTGAGCACAGATACGCAGTATTTT. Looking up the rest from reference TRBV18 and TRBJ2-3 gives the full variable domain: NAGVMQNPRHLVRRRGQEARLRCSPMKGHSHVYWYRQLPEEGLKFMVYLQKENIIDESGMPKERFSAEFPKEGPSILRIQQVVRGDSAAYFCASSRPGLVSTDTQYFGPGTRLTVL.

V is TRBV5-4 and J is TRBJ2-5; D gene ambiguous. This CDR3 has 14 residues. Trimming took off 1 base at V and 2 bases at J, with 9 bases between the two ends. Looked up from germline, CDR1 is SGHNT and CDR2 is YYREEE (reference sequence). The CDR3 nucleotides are TGTGCCAGCAGCTTGATGGCCTCACAAGAGACCCAGTACTTC. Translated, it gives CASSLMASQETQYF. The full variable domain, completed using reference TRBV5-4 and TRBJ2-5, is ETGVTQSPTHLIKTRGQQVTLRCSSQSGHNTVSWYQQALGQGPQFIFQYYREEENGRGNFPPRFSGLQFPNYSSELNVNALELDDSALYLCASSLMASQETQYFGPGTRLLVL.

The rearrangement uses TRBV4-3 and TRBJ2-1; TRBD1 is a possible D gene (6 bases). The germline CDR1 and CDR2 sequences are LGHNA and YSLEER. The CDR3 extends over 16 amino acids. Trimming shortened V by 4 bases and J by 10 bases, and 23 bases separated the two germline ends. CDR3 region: CASSPNPRNRDWEQFF. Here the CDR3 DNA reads TGCGCCAGCAGCCCGAACCCCCGGAACAGGGATTGGGAGCAGTTCTTC.

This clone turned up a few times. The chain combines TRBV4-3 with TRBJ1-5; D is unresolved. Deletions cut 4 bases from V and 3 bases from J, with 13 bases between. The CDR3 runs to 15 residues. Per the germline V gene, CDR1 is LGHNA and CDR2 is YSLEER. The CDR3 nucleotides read TGCGCCAGCAGCCCCAAAGGCGGTTACAATCAGCCCCAGCATTTT. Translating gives CASSPKGGYNQPQHF.

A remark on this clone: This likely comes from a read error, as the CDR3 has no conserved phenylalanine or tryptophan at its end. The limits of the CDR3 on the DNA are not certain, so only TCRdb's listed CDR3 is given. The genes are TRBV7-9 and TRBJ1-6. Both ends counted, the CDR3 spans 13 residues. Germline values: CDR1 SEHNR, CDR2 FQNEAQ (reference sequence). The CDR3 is CASSDPGGSPLQV.